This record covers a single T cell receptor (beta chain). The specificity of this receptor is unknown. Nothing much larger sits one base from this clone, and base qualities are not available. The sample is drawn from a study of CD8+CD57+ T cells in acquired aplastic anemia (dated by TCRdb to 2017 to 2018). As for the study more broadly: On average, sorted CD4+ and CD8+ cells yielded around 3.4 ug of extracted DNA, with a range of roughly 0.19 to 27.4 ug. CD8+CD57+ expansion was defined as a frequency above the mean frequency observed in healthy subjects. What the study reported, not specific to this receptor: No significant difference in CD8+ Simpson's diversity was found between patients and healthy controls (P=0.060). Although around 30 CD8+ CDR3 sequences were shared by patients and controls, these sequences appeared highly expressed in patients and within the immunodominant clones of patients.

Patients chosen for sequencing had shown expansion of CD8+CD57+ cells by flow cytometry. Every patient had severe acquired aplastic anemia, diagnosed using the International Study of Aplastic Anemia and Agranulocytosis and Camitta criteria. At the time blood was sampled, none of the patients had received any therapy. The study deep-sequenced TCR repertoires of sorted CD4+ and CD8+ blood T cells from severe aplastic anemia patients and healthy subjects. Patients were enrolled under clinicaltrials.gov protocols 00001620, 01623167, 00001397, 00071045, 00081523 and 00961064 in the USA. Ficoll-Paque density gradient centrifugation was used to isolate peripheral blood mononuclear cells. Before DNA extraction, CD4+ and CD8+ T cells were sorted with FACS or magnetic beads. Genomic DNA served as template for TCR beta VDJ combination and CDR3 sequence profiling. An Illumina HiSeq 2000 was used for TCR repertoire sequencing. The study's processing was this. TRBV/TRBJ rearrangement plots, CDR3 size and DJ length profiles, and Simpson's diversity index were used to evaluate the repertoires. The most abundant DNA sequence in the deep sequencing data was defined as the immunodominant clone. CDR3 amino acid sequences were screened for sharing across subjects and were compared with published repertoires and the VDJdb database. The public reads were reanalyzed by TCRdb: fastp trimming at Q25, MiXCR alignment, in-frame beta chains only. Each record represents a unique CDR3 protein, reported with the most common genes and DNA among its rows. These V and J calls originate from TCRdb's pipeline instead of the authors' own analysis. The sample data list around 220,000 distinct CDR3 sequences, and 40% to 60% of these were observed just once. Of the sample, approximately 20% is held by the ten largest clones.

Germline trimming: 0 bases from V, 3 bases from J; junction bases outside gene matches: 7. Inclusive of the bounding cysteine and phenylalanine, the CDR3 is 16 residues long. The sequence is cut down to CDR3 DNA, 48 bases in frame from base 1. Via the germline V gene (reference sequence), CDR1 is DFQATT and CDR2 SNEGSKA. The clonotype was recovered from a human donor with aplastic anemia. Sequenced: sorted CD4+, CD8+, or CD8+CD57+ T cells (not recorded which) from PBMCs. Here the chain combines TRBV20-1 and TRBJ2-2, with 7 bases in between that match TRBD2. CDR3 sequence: CSARDLGLGHTGELFF. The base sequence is TGCAGTGCTAGAGATTTAGGACTAGGACACACCGGGGAGCTGTTTTTT.